The TCR beta chain under discussion was sequenced for a study of a mutant IDH1 vaccine in newly diagnosed glioma. Study context: Pretreatment consisted of radiotherapy, temozolomide, or both, with most receiving both.

Sequencing used immunoSEQ multiplex PCR; TCRdb keeps in-frame clones, though not all of them. The repertoire holds about 29,000 clones, with approximately 80% as singletons. A remark on this clone: The antigen remains undetermined.

Germline lookup yields CDR1 KGHSH and CDR2 LQKENI. This CDR3 spans 17 amino acids. V was clipped by 2 bases and J by 6 bases; unmatched bases: 11. The sample's time point: week 23, last vaccination. Topical imiquimod was applied with each vaccine dose, which held 300 ug of mutant IDH1 20-mer peptide. Sequences were derived from PBMCs, sampled from a glioma patient whose treatment included an IDH1 peptide vaccine. This sequence originates from a woman younger than 35 with glioma. The chain is built from TRBV18 and TRBJ2-2, with 8 bases that match TRBD2. The CDR3 loop is CASSPGMGTRGAGELFF. CDR3 coding DNA: TGTGCCAGCTCACCAGGAATGGGGACTAGAGGCGCCGGGGAGCTGTTTTTT.